The 21 T cell receptor beta chains below come from one sample, sequenced in a study of blood T cell repertoires in COVID-19. Repertoires were generated with immunoSEQ multiplex PCR, while TCRdb's copy carries only in-frame clones and drops some. The table shows almost 80,000 clones, with 80% to 95% occurring only once. Sequencing used peripheral blood. The receptors derive from a woman older than 75 with acute or convalescent COVID-19.

This sequence joins TRBV28 and TRBJ1-2, with D maybe TRBD1 (6 bases). With 10 bases removed from V and 4 bases from J, the gap between germline ends came to 13 bases. This CDR3 is 12 amino acids long. The germline gives CDR1 MDHEN, CDR2 SYDVKM. DNA for the CDR3: TGTGCCACCGTGACAGGAGCCTATGGCTACACCTTC. Translation: CATVTGAYGYTF.

This clone appeared once. The chain joins TRBV9 to TRBJ1-2, with 8 bases identical to TRBD1. V trimming: 0 bases; J trimming: 2 bases; junction bases outside the gene matches: 0. Per germline, CDR1 SGDLS and CDR2 YYNGEE. CDR3 length: 14 residues. The chain's CDR3 is CASSVGQGNYGYTF. The CDR3 DNA sequence: TGTGCCAGCAGCGTAGGACAGGGGAACTATGGCTACACCTTC.

V usage is TRBV9 and J usage is TRBJ2-7, with a weak D call TRBD2 (8 bases). V dropped 2 bases and J dropped 7 bases, with 19 bases sitting between them. CDR3 length: 15 residues. Germline values: CDR1 SGDLS, CDR2 YYNGEE. The CDR3 region is CASSVSGTAGVEQYF. CDR3 DNA: TGTGCCAGCAGCGTCTCCGGGACAGCGGGAGTGGAGCAGTACTTC.

The gene calls are TRBV9 and TRBJ2-5, with 11 bases aligning to TRBD1. The CDR3 sequence is 18 residues long. Germline-derived CDR1 and CDR2 are SGDLS and YYNGEE. The trim removed 0 bases at V and 8 bases at J, leaving 15 bases unmatched. The CDR3 DNA reads as TGTGCCAGCAGCGTAGGGACAGGGGGCGCGGTGGGCTTGGGAACCCAGTACTTC. Protein sequence: CASSVGTGGAVGLGTQYF.

V gene TRBV7-2 combines with J gene TRBJ2-2; 7 positions agree with TRBD1. V gave up 4 bases and J gave up 2 bases; unmatched junction bases: 4. Germline V gives CDR1 SGHTA, CDR2 FQGNSA. The CDR3 covers 15 residues. The CDR3 nucleotides are TGTGCCAGCAGCTCGGGACAGTTCAACACCGGGGAGCTGTTTTTT. This codes for CASSSGQFNTGELFF.

A remark on this clone: The junction and the germline gene differ at one end; a read error may be behind it. This sequence joins TRBV2 and TRBJ2-2, with D unclear. The CDR3 runs 14 residues. Germline assignment: CDR1 SNHLY and CDR2 FYNNEI. Here the CDR3 reads CASREEESTGELFF. The CDR3 bases are TGTGCCAGCAGGGAAGAGGAGTCCACCGGGGAGCTGTTTTTT.

The V call is TRBV27, the J call TRBJ2-1; D might be TRBD2 (5 bases). The CDR3 runs to 14 residues. The V gene's germline CDR1 is MNHEY and CDR2 SMNVEV (reference sequence). Trimming took off 7 bases at V and 6 bases at J, with 16 bases between the two ends. Here the CDR3 DNA reads TGTGCCAGCACCCCCGACTACAATTCCAATGAGCAGTTCTTC. Translating gives CASTPDYNSNEQFF.

This clone appeared once. V and J are TRBV5-4 and TRBJ2-3; TRBD2 agrees at 11 bases. The J segment lost 6 bases and the V segment lost 4 bases, leaving 13 bases of the junction unmatched. The CDR3 covers 17 residues. Germline V CDR1 and CDR2: SGHNT, YYREEE (reference sequence). In DNA, the CDR3 is TGTGCCAGCAGCCTCCATTATAGCGGGAGGGCCAGGGATACGCAGTATTTT. Protein product: CASSLHYSGRARDTQYF. Drawing the rest from reference TRBV5-4 and TRBJ2-3, the complete variable domain is ETGVTQSPTHLIKTRGQQVTLRCSSQSGHNTVSWYQQALGQGPQFIFQYYREEENGRGNFPPRFSGLQFPNYSSELNVNALELDDSALYLCASSLHYSGRARDTQYFGPGTRLTVL.

V is TRBV6-5 and J is TRBJ2-1, with 10 positions matching TRBD2. With 1 base clipped from V and 6 bases from J, the junction kept 6 bases outside the gene matches. CDR1 is MNHEY and CDR2 is SVGAGI in the germline V gene. This CDR3 comprises 16 residues. CDR3 sequence (DNA): TGTGCCAGCAGTTACTTACGGGCTAGCGGGGGCAATGAGCAGTTCTTC. It yields the protein CASSYLRASGGNEQFF.

This chain uses TRBV28 with TRBJ2-7; 8 positions agree with TRBD2. The CDR3 runs to 15 residues. Germline lookup yields CDR1 MDHEN and CDR2 SYDVKM. V lost 5 bases to trimming and J lost 13 bases; unmatched junction nucleotides: 19. The CDR3: CASSAWGAYGSGVYF. The CDR3 DNA sequence: TGTGCCAGCAGTGCATGGGGGGCGTATGGTAGCGGGGTCTACTTC.

This rearrangement joins TRBV9 to TRBJ1-1; tentative D call: TRBD1 (5 bases). Germline CDR1 SGDLS, CDR2 YYNGEE. CDR3 length equals 15 residues. The V and J ends lost 3 bases and 0 bases respectively, with 12 bases between them. The CDR3 DNA is TGTGCCAGCAGCGGACCTGACAGCATGAACACTGAAGCTTTCTTT. Protein: CASSGPDSMNTEAFF.

J is TRBJ2-1 and V is TRBV7-3, with D tentatively TRBD2 (5 bases). From germline, CDR1 is SGHTA and CDR2 FQGTGA. The V and J ends lost 2 bases and 0 bases respectively, with 11 bases between them. The CDR3 loop spans 16 amino acids. The CDR3 nucleotides are TGTGCCAGCAGCTTATCGGCGGGCCTCTCCTACAATGAGCAGTTCTTC. The encoded protein is CASSLSAGLSYNEQFF.

The V call is TRBV5-1, the J call TRBJ1-4; D perhaps matches TRBD1 (6 bases). Germline values: CDR1 SGHRS, CDR2 YFSETQ. CDR3 size: 17 residues. V shed 0 bases and J shed 0 bases, with 12 bases lying between them. The DNA for the CDR3 is TGCGCCAGCAGCTTGGGGGACACCGTCCCAACTAATGAAAAACTGTTTTTT. This translates into CASSLGDTVPTNEKLFF.

This chain joins TRBV10-3 and TRBJ2-3; TRBD1 matches at 8 bases. CDR1 and CDR2 (germline): ENHRY, SYGVKD. The junction had 7 bases not matched to a gene; V was cut back by 4 bases and J by 4 bases. The CDR3 has 15 amino acids. CDR3 coding DNA: TGTGCCATCAGTGGTCTGGCAGGGGGCGCAGATACGCAGTATTTT. Its protein is CAISGLAGGADTQYF.

The chain uses TRBV6-5 and TRBJ2-1; 7 bases are shared with TRBD2. Germline trimming cut 2 bases from V and 4 bases from J; bases unmatched to any gene: 5. This CDR3 comprises 15 residues. Germline V gives CDR1 MNHEY, CDR2 SVGAGI. The CDR3 protein is CASSYSLGGYNEQFF. For the CDR3, the DNA is TGTGCCAGCAGTTACAGCCTCGGGGGGTACAATGAGCAGTTCTTC.

The V call is TRBV7-2, the J call TRBJ1-4; 7 nucleotides match TRBD1. Looked up from germline, CDR1 is SGHTA and CDR2 is FQGNSA. This CDR3 region has 15 residues. Unmatched junction bases numbered 6, after V lost 4 bases and J lost 4 bases. The chain's CDR3 is CASSSSGTVNEKLFF. DNA of the CDR3: TGTGCCAGCAGCTCCTCCGGGACAGTTAATGAAAAACTGTTTTTT.

The V and J genes are TRBV10-3 and TRBJ2-1, with a possible D match to TRBD2 (6 bases). CDR1 is ENHRY, CDR2 SYGVKD, per germline. The CDR3 runs 15 residues. Trimming shortened V by 4 bases and J by 0 bases, and 10 bases separated the two germline ends. The CDR3 sequence: CAISGREFSYNEQFF. Here the CDR3 DNA reads TGTGCCATCAGTGGGCGGGAATTCTCCTACAATGAGCAGTTCTTC.

The chain combines TRBV5-1 with TRBJ1-4; 7 bases are a match to TRBD1. Trimming removed 4 bases from V and 8 bases from J; junction bases left unmatched: 2. The CDR3 is made up of 12 amino acids. Looked up from germline, CDR1 is SGHRS and CDR2 is YFSETQ. As DNA, the CDR3 is TGCGCCAGCAGCACGGACAGGGAAAAACTGTTTTTT. It yields the protein CASSTDREKLFF.

The J gene is TRBJ1-5, the V gene TRBV5-4, with D possibly being TRBD1 (6 bases). The germline CDR1 and CDR2 sequences are SGHNT and YYREEE (reference sequence). The V and J ends lost 4 bases and 0 bases respectively, with 17 bases between them. The length of the CDR3 is 17 residues. The CDR3 coding sequence is TGTGCCAGCAGCCTTGACGGGGGGCCATATAGCAATCAGCCCCAGCATTTT. It is translated as CASSLDGGPYSNQPQHF.

Of note for this clone: Germline is not matched at one junction end, which may reflect a read error. The chain uses TRBV4-1 and TRBJ2-2, with 7 bases matching TRBD1. Germline CDR1 reads MGHRA; CDR2 reads YSYEKL. CDR3 length: 15 residues. The CDR3: CASSQTGQPTRELFF. CDR3 coding DNA: TGCGCCAGCAGCCAAACGGGACAGCCCACCCGGGAGCTGTTTTTT.

The gene calls are TRBV9 and TRBJ1-3, with D tentatively TRBD1 (6 bases). CDR1 SGDLS and CDR2 YYNGEE come from the germline V gene. With 2 bases removed from V and 2 bases from J, the gap between germline ends came to 11 bases. The CDR3 length is 15 residues. Written as DNA, the CDR3 is TGTGCCAGCAGCGTCACAGGGTCGGCTGGAAACACCATATATTTT. It codes for CASSVTGSAGNTIYF.